The T cell receptor beta chain under discussion was sequenced for a study of blood T cell repertoires in COVID-19. Across the study: Material from acute and convalescent COVID-19 was sourced from the United States, Italy and Spain.

Per the original data handling: Estimation of nucleated cell counts was performed using reference gene primer amplification. TCRdb keeps only in-frame clones here, not all; method: immunoSEQ multiplex PCR. The DNA was the basis for D and trimming; V, J and clone size are from that table. The sample carries under 350,000 clones, over 75% recorded once. A Seattle source enrolled patients during active infection and followed them longitudinally. In germline, CDR1 is MNHEY, CDR2 SVGAGI. The length of the CDR3 is 12 residues. The ends lost 10 bases at V and 6 bases at J; junction bases unmatched: 6. This receptor was taken from a young woman with COVID-19, enrolled during active disease. The chain is built from TRBV6-5 and TRBJ1-1, with 9 bases matching TRBD1. Source material: peripheral blood. The CDR3 coding sequence is TGTGCCACCCGGGGACAGGGACCTGAAGCTTTCTTT. Its protein is CATRGQGPEAFF.